This TCR beta chain came from a study of blood T cell repertoires in COVID-19. Looking at the study overall: Both acute and convalescent COVID-19 samples were obtained from the United States, Italy and Spain. Sample material is recorded as cDNA or gDNA derived from T cells, B-cell-depleted T cells, or PBMCs.

Seattle enrolled patients during active infection and tracked them longitudinally. From germline, CDR1 is PRHDT and CDR2 FYEKMQ (reference sequence). This CDR3 contains 14 residues. V shed 2 bases and J shed 6 bases, with 14 bases lying between them. Authors' methods: Quantification of nucleated cells was approximated via reference gene primer amplification. Sequencing was performed with immunoSEQ multiplex PCR; in TCRdb, only in-frame clones are kept and a portion is missing. V and J calls and clone size are copied from that table; D and trimming were computed from the DNA. The sample records 250,000 to 300,000 clones, approximately 91% being singletons.

The chain joins TRBV13 to TRBJ2-7; TRBD1 might be the D (6 bases). Specimen: peripheral blood. This TCR was sampled from a woman in her 30s with COVID-19, enrolled during active disease. CDR3 DNA sequence: TGTGCCAGCAGCTTAAGTCCAGGGGCGAGCGAGCAGTACTTC. It codes for CASSLSPGASEQYF. The full variable domain, with the rest looked up from reference TRBV13 and TRBJ2-7, is AAGVIQSPRHLIKEKRETATLKCYPIPRHDTVYWYQQGPGQDPQFLISFYEKMQSDKGSIPDRFSAQQFSDYHSELNMSSLELGDSALYFCASSLSPGASEQYFGPGTRLTVT.